This record covers a single TCR beta chain. Its target antigen remains unknown. No clone much larger than this one lies a single base away; base qualities are absent. This record belongs to a study of control samples from healthy donors and cancer patients (TCRdb year 2020). Libraries were constructed by the immunoSEQ multiplex PCR assay. Drawn from immuneACCESS, this table holds only the in-frame rearrangements with V and J called that TCRdb kept. Clones are partly lost; checked studies trace under half to an unresolved V gene and leave the rest unexplained. This sample comprises about 49,000 clones, 80% to 90% of them detected only once. The ten biggest clones cover approximately 3% of the sample. The receptor's source is a woman aged 45-60 years with lung cancer. The sample consisted of PBMCs.

The DNA sequence is TGTGCCAGCACAATAGGACAGCACACAGATACGCAGTATTTT. Translated, this gives CASTIGQHTDTQYF. The chain is encoded by TRBV6-5 joined to TRBJ2-3; TRBD1 is perhaps the D gene, given 6 matching bases. Spanning cysteine to phenylalanine, the CDR3 consists of 14 amino acids. Left in the record is the CDR3 DNA by itself, 42 bases read in frame from the first base. V is shortened by 7 bases, J by 2 bases, and the region joining them spans 13 bases. The germline V gene supplies CDR1 MNHEY and CDR2 SVGAGI.